A selection of T cell receptor beta chains follows, all from one sample in a study of technical replicates of blood from a few donors. The data were produced by immunoSEQ multiplex PCR, yet TCRdb's version contains in-frame clones alone and is incomplete. The data contain 60,000 to 90,000 clones, over 85% of them singletons. The specimen was T cells isolated from PBMCs. These receptors were collected from a human donor in good health. CDR3s include the opening cysteine and the closing phenylalanine or tryptophan. D genes are given only for firm matches. Expanded clones are given a class, and other clones once, few, many or no size at all.

len,abundance,v_gene,d_gene,j_gene,CDR3aa,CDR3nt
13,NA,TRBV7-3,NA,TRBJ2-5,CASSLGLQETQYF,TGTGCCAGCAGCCTGGGGCTCCAAGAGACCCAGTACTTC
13,NA,TRBV4-2,NA,TRBJ1-1,CASSHNPGNEAFF,TGTGCCAGCAGCCACAACCCAGGGAATGAAGCTTTCTTT
17,NA,TRBV2,TRBD2,TRBJ2-7,CASSEGAGGGYFYEQYF,TGTGCCAGCAGTGAAGGAGCGGGAGGGGGATATTTCTACGAGCAGTACTTC
13,NA,TRBV5-1,NA,TRBJ1-2,CASSSYPGYGYTF,TGCGCCAGCAGCTCATATCCAGGGTATGGCTACACCTTC
13,NA,TRBV4-1,NA,TRBJ1-4,CASSQALYEKLFF,TGCGCCAGCAGCCAAGCCCTATATGAAAAACTGTTTTTT
15,NA,TRBV19,TRBD1,TRBJ2-2,CASSARDRGTGELFF,TGTGCCAGTAGTGCCCGGGACAGGGGCACCGGGGAGCTGTTTTTT
14,once,TRBV4-2,TRBD2,TRBJ2-1,CASSQGDYYNEQFF,TGTGCCAGCAGCCAAGGGGACTATTACAATGAGCAGTTCTTC
14,NA,TRBV2,TRBD1,TRBJ1-1,CASSPTGVGTEAFF,TGTGCCAGCAGTCCAACAGGGGTGGGGACTGAAGCTTTCTTT
12,NA,TRBV5-4,TRBD2,TRBJ2-2,CASSVGGVRLFF,TGTGCCAGCAGCGTCGGGGGGGTGCGGCTGTTTTTT
13,NA,TRBV11-3,NA,TRBJ1-1,CASSLDGGVGAFF,TGTGCCAGCAGCTTAGACGGGGGGGTAGGAGCTTTCTTT
13,NA,TRBV29-1,TRBD1,TRBJ1-1,CSVGTGGNTEAFF,TGCAGCGTTGGGACAGGAGGAAACACTGAAGCTTTCTTT
13,NA,TRBV7-9,TRBD1,TRBJ1-2,CASSRDRYNGYTF,TGTGCCAGCAGCCGGGACAGGTATAATGGCTACACCTTC
16,NA,TRBV19,TRBD2,TRBJ2-1,CASSIVRTSGYNEQFF,TGTGCCAGTAGTATAGTACGGACTAGCGGATACAATGAGCAGTTCTTC
15,NA,TRBV5-6,NA,TRBJ1-1,CASSPPRRGNTEAFF,TGTGCCAGCAGCCCACCCCGCAGGGGGAACACTGAAGCTTTCTTT
15,NA,TRBV2,NA,TRBJ2-5,CASSDRLSPQETQYF,TGTGCCAGCAGTGATAGACTGTCCCCACAAGAGACCCAGTACTTC
11,NA,TRBV15,NA,TRBJ2-1,CATSRHGDQFF,TGTGCCACCAGCAGACACGGAGACCAGTTCTTC
13,NA,TRBV4-2,NA,TRBJ1-1,CASSQDGNTEAFF,TGTGCCAGCAGCCAAGACGGGAACACTGAAGCTTTCTTT
12,NA,TRBV28,NA,TRBJ2-7,CASSRRPYEQYF,TGTGCCAGCAGTCGCAGGCCCTACGAGCAGTACTTC
17,NA,TRBV19,TRBD2,TRBJ2-2,CASSNGLAGVDTGELFF,TGTGCCAGTAGTAACGGACTAGCGGGAGTCGACACCGGGGAGCTGTTTTTT
12,NA,TRBV11-2,NA,TRBJ2-7,CASSLTDYEQYF,TGTGCCAGCAGCTTAACAGACTACGAGCAGTACTTC
16,NA,TRBV9,TRBD1,TRBJ2-7,CASSVGATGVSYEQYF,TGTGCCAGCAGCGTGGGGGCGACAGGGGTTTCCTACGAGCAGTACTTC
15,NA,TRBV7-8,TRBD1,TRBJ2-7,CASSSYGTGTYEQYF,TGTGCCAGCAGCTCGTACGGGACAGGGACCTACGAGCAGTACTTC
13,once,TRBV6-5,TRBD1,TRBJ1-4,CASSSETGQKLFF,TGTGCCAGCAGTTCCGAGACAGGGCAGAAGCTGTTTTTT
14,NA,TRBV13,NA,TRBJ2-2,CASSRQGIGGELFF,TGTGCCAGCAGTCGCCAGGGGATTGGCGGGGAGCTGTTTTTT
15,NA,TRBV21-1,NA,TRBJ1-1,CASSLRDRGNTEAFF,TGTGCCAGCAGCCTACGGGACAGGGGAAACACTGAAGCTTTCTTT
12,once,TRBV2,NA,TRBJ2-1,CASSEASNEQFF,TGTGCCAGCAGTGAGGCCAGCAATGAGCAGTTCTTC
15,NA,TRBV2,TRBD1,TRBJ1-5,CASTGDRGSNQPQHF,TGTGCCAGCACTGGAGACAGGGGAAGCAATCAGCCCCAGCATTTT
18,NA,TRBV30,TRBD1,TRBJ1-3,CAWSGTGGRLDFGNTIYF,TGTGCCTGGAGCGGGACAGGGGGCCGTTTAGATTTTGGAAACACCATATATTTT
20,NA,TRBV28,TRBD1,TRBJ1-5,CASSTDYLRGLGSGNQPQHF,TGTGCCAGCAGCACAGATTACCTTAGGGGGCTGGGATCTGGAAATCAGCCCCAGCATTTT
18,few,TRBV27,TRBD1,TRBJ2-1,CASSSLPPGQLPYNEQFF,TGTGCCAGCAGTTCGCTTCCCCCGGGACAGCTTCCCTACAATGAGCAGTTCTTC